The next 13 T cell receptor beta chains were all read from a single sample in a study of cytomegalovirus exposure and HLA in healthy donors. Assay: immunoSEQ multiplex PCR; the TCRdb copy retains only in-frame clones and omits some. The data contain some 240,000 clones, 75% to 90% of them singletons. Sample: PBMCs. All receptors derive from a woman in her thirties in good health and CMV-seropositive.

The chain employs TRBV7-3 and TRBJ2-1; the match to TRBD2 covers 14 bases. This CDR3 contains 15 residues. With 4 bases clipped from V and 8 bases from J, the junction kept 4 bases outside the gene matches. Germline V gene data show CDR1 as SGHTA and CDR2 as FQGTGA. DNA for the CDR3: TGTGCCAGCAGCTGGGGACTAGCGGGAGCTGATGAGCAGTTCTTC. Translation gives CASSWGLAGADEQFF.

CDR3 sequence: CASSSPWLAGDTDTQYF. CDR3 nucleotides: TGTGCCAGCAGTTCCCCCTGGCTAGCGGGGGACACAGATACGCAGTATTTT. This chain joins TRBV27 and TRBJ2-3; 10 bases align to TRBD2. CDR1 is MNHEY, CDR2 SMNVEV, per germline (reference sequence). The CDR3 length is 17 residues. The ends lost 4 bases at V and 2 bases at J; junction bases unmatched: 9.

Notes on this clone: The identical CDR3 is also encoded by other nucleotide sequences in the sample. The chain employs TRBV18 and TRBJ2-7, with 9 positions matching TRBD2. The CDR3 totals 14 residues. Germline values: CDR1 KGHSH, CDR2 LQKENI. V shed 6 bases and J 0 bases; nucleotides not matched to a gene: 3. The CDR3 DNA follows: TGTGCCAGCTCCCCGGGACTAGCCTCCTACGAGCAGTACTTC. This gives the protein CASSPGLASYEQYF.

This clone is a singleton in its sample. This chain uses TRBV6-6 with TRBJ2-3, with TRBD2 matching over 10 bases. Losses at the gene ends were 6 bases for V and 5 bases for J; bases not matched to a gene: 5. The CDR3 has 14 amino acids. Germline CDR1 MNHNY, CDR2 SVGAGI (reference sequence). The CDR3 DNA sequence: TGTGCCAGCAGCCAGCGGGAGGGCGGAGATACGCAGTATTTT. Translation: CASSQREGGDTQYF.

The chain combines TRBV5-1 with TRBJ2-1, with D hard to call. CDR3 length: 13 amino acids. The germline V gene encodes CDR1 SGHRS and CDR2 YFSETQ. V lost 6 bases and J 5 bases, leaving 12 bases between the germline ends. The CDR3 is CASTNSPDNEQFF. CDR3 in DNA: TGCGCCAGCACCAACTCCCCGGACAATGAGCAGTTCTTC.

CDR3 nucleotides: TGTGCCAGCAGTTTAGGACAGGAAGATACGCAGTATTTT. As protein: CASSLGQEDTQYF. The chain is built from TRBV28 and TRBJ2-3; TRBD1 matches 7 bases. V was pared by 2 bases and J by 5 bases, with 1 base of the junction left unmatched. CDR1 is MDHEN, CDR2 SYDVKM, per germline. The CDR3 is made up of 13 amino acids.

This clone was seen more than once but under ten times. The V call is TRBV29-1, the J call TRBJ2-7; D perhaps matches TRBD1 (5 bases). The CDR3 contains 12 residues. The germline V gene encodes CDR1 SQVTM and CDR2 ANQGSEA. Trimming took 6 bases from V and 3 from J, leaving 12 bases between them. Here the CDR3 reads CSVARTSYEQYF. In DNA, the CDR3 is TGCAGCGTGGCCAGGACAAGCTACGAGCAGTACTTC.

This clone has only a few counts. The J gene is TRBJ2-1, the V gene TRBV7-6; maybe TRBD2 (5 bases). V was shortened by 0 bases and J by 4 bases, with 25 bases between the two germline ends. This CDR3 contains 20 residues. Germline CDR1 and CDR2: SGHVS and FNYEAQ. As DNA, the CDR3 is TGTGCCAGCAGCTTAGCCGGTGGGAGTAGCGCCGTACCTAATTACAATGAGCAGTTCTTC. Amino acids: CASSLAGGSSAVPNYNEQFF.

The CDR3 bases are TGTGCCAGCAGCTTCGACAGGGGGTTAGGTGGCTACACCTTC. Translation: CASSFDRGLGGYTF. The chain couples TRBV7-9 to TRBJ1-2, with 9 positions matching TRBD1. Per the germline V gene, CDR1 is SEHNR and CDR2 is FQNEAQ (reference sequence). The CDR3 extends over 14 amino acids. V trimming: 3 bases; J trimming: 7 bases; junction bases outside the gene matches: 6.

The chain joins TRBV11-1 to TRBJ2-3; perhaps TRBD1 as D (6 bases). V lost 2 bases to trimming and J lost 0 bases, with 12 bases between them. From germline, CDR1 is SGHAT and CDR2 FQDESV (reference sequence). CDR3 length equals 16 residues. This CDR3 reads CASSLSQGKSTDTQYF. Written as DNA, the CDR3 is TGTGCCAGCAGCTTATCGCAGGGGAAGAGCACAGATACGCAGTATTTT. Combining the CDR3 with reference TRBV11-1 and TRBJ2-3 gives the whole variable domain EAEVAQSPRYKITEKSQAVAFWCDPISGHATLYWYRQILGQGPELLVQFQDESVVDDSQLPKDRFSAERLKGVDSTLKIQPAELGDSAMYLCASSLSQGKSTDTQYFGPGTRLTVL.

The genes are TRBV10-1 and TRBJ1-2, with a possible D match to TRBD1 (6 bases). Germline CDR1 WNHNN, CDR2 SYGVQD (reference sequence). Deletions cut 6 bases from V and 5 bases from J, with 19 bases between. The CDR3 is 15 residues long. CDR3 sequence: CASSASRDTTYGYTF. The CDR3 DNA follows: TGCGCCAGCAGCGCGTCCCGGGACACAACGTATGGCTACACCTTC.

This chain links TRBV29-1 with TRBJ2-5, with D perhaps TRBD2 (6 bases). Germline values: CDR1 SQVTM, CDR2 ANQGSEA. V gave up 3 bases and J gave up 8 bases, with 16 bases separating them. This CDR3 region has 13 residues. CDR3 protein: CSVETGGVGTQYF. The CDR3 nucleotides read TGCAGCGTTGAGACGGGCGGGGTCGGAACCCAGTACTTC.

The chain has TRBV5-1 and TRBJ1-2; D may be TRBD1 (5 bases). V lost 6 bases to trimming and J lost 4 bases, with 13 bases between them. CDR3 length equals 13 residues. Germline lookup yields CDR1 SGHRS and CDR2 YFSETQ. CDR3 DNA sequence: TGCGCCAGCACCATAACGGGGGGCTATGGCTACACCTTC. This codes for CASTITGGYGYTF.